These T cell receptor beta chains were read from a single sample in a study of blood T cells in healthy people across ages. MiXCR, applied by TCRdb to the 5' RACE reads, yields one record per CDR3 protein. The table lists 380,000 or so distinct CDR3 sequences, 50% to 60% of them singletons, with under 65% in the top ten. Sequencing was done on a sample of blood. These receptors were taken from a man aged 60-69 years in good health. CDR3s include the opening cysteine and the closing phenylalanine or tryptophan. The order of the fields is J gene, clone size, D gene, V gene, CDR3 DNA, CDR3 protein. The D gene is left open where the match is weak. Clone size is shown for a subset of rows, as once, few, many or a class of expanded clone.

TRBJ2-1	.	TRBD2	TRBV3-1	TGTGCCAGCAGCCAAGGACTAGCGGGGCCAGAAAATGAGCAGTTCTTC	CASSQGLAGPENEQFF
TRBJ2-5	.	.	TRBV15	TGTGCCACCGGGGCCCTTGGTCCCGGCATGGAGACCCAGTACTTC	CATGALGPGMETQYF
TRBJ2-7	once	.	TRBV28	TGTGCCAGCAGGACCGGTTTTAACTACGAGCAGTACTTC	CASRTGFNYEQYF
TRBJ2-7	.	.	TRBV27	TGTGCCAGCGATAAACAGGGCTACGAGCAGTACTTC	CASDKQGYEQYF
TRBJ2-1	few	TRBD2	TRBV3-1	TGTGCCAGCAGCCAAGGAGCGGGAGGGCTCAATGAGCAGTTCTTC	CASSQGAGGLNEQFF
TRBJ2-1	.	.	TRBV20-1	TGCAGTGCTAGAAGGGGGGCCTACGAGCAGTTCTTC	CSARRGAYEQFF
TRBJ2-6	once	.	TRBV6-5	TGTGCCAGCAGGGCGGTTGGAGAGTCTGGGGCCAACGTCCTGACTTTC	CASRAVGESGANVLTF
TRBJ2-7	many	.	TRBV5-6	TGTGCCAGCAGCTTGCGAGATTATCGTCTACGCGAGCAGTACTTC	CASSLRDYRLREQYF
TRBJ2-3	.	TRBD2	TRBV30	TGTGCCTTTACTCCACTAGCGGGACGCACAGATACGCAGTATTTT	CAFTPLAGRTDTQYF
TRBJ1-5	many	TRBD1	TRBV28	TGTGCCAGCGCAGACAGGGCGAATCAGCCCCAGCATTTT	CASADRANQPQHF
TRBJ2-7	.	TRBD2	TRBV6-5	TGTGCCAGCAGTTATGGGACTAGCGCGTCCTACGAGCAGTACTTC	CASSYGTSASYEQYF
TRBJ2-7	.	TRBD2	TRBV3-1	TGTGCCAGCAGCCAAGGACTAGCGGGAGCCCTCGAGCAGTACTTC	CASSQGLAGALEQYF
TRBJ2-3	few	TRBD1	TRBV24-1	TGTGCCACCAGTGATACAGGGGGCACAGATACGCAGTATTTT	CATSDTGGTDTQYF
TRBJ2-3	.	TRBD2	TRBV9	TGTGCCAGCAGCCCTATAGCGGGAGAGGCCCCAGATACGCAGTATTTT	CASSPIAGEAPDTQYF
TRBJ1-1	.	.	TRBV6-4	TGTGCCAGCCGGGACGGAGATATGAACACTGAAGCTTTCTTT	CASRDGDMNTEAFF
TRBJ2-5	.	TRBD2	TRBV7-2	TGTGCCAGCAGCTTAGCCCCTAGCGGGGGGGCAGTACAAGAGACCCAGTACTTC	CASSLAPSGGAVQETQYF
TRBJ2-6	.	.	TRBV13	TGTGCCGGCAGCAAAGAGCCGGGTGGTTCTGGGGCCAACGTCCTGACTTTC	CAGSKEPGGSGANVLTF
TRBJ2-7	.	TRBD1	TRBV28	TGTGCCAGCAGTTTTAGGGACAGGGGGACCCTTTCCTACGAGCAGTACTTC	CASSFRDRGTLSYEQYF
TRBJ2-1	.	.	TRBV7-9	TGTGCCAGCATCGAACCCGGGGGCGGCTCCTACAATGAGCAGTTCTTC	CASIEPGGGSYNEQFF
TRBJ2-7	once	.	TRBV3-1	TGTGCCAGCAGCCTGAAACCGACAGGCCTCTACGAGCAGTACTTC	CASSLKPTGLYEQYF
TRBJ2-1	once	TRBD1	TRBV29-1	TGCAGCGTGCCAACCCCCGGACAGGTTAGCTCCTACAATGAGCAGTTCTTC	CSVPTPGQVSSYNEQFF
TRBJ2-7	.	TRBD1	TRBV6-2/TRBV6-3	TGTGCCAGCAGTCCCGGGACAGGGAGTAGCTCCTACGAGCAGTACTTC	CASSPGTGSSSYEQYF
TRBJ1-4	.	TRBD1	TRBV2	TGTGCCAGCAAAAAAAGCCCCGACAGGGGATCTAATGAAAAACTGTTTTTT	CASKKSPDRGSNEKLFF
TRBJ1-5	.	.	TRBV5-1	TGCGCCAGCAGCTTGGCCGCAGGGGAGAATCAGCCCCAGCATTTT	CASSLAAGENQPQHF
TRBJ1-1	.	.	TRBV28	TGTGCCGCCTCAGTTTTGGAGGGAGAATCGAACACTGAAGCTTTCTTT	CAASVLEGESNTEAFF
TRBJ2-7	.	.	TRBV30	TGTGCCTGGAGTAAAACCTACGAGCAGTACTTC	CAWSKTYEQYF
TRBJ2-4	few	TRBD1	TRBV20-1	TGCAGTGCCCCAGGGACAGGGGGAGGCATTCAGTACTTC	CSAPGTGGGIQYF
TRBJ2-7	.	.	TRBV5-1	TGCGCCAGCAGCTGGGACAACTACGAGCAGTACTTC	CASSWDNYEQYF
TRBJ2-1	.	.	TRBV2	TGTGCCAGCAGTGGGGACGCCTTGTACAATGAGCAGTTCTTC	CASSGDALYNEQFF
TRBJ2-5	few	TRBD2	TRBV29-1	TGCAGCGTTGGGGAGGGAGAGACCCAGTACTTC	CSVGEGETQYF
TRBJ1-4	once	.	TRBV7-2	TGTGCCGGCAGCGCAGGGATTGGTGAAGAACTGTTTTTT	CAGSAGIGEELFF
TRBJ2-7	.	TRBD1	TRBV6-4	TGTGCCAGCAGAGTCACAGGGGGCTACGAGCAGTACTTC	CASRVTGGYEQYF
TRBJ2-3	.	.	TRBV12-3/TRBV12-4	TGTGCCAGCAGTGGACCGGACAGCCACACAGATACGCAGTATTTT	CASSGPDSHTDTQYF
TRBJ2-5	few	TRBD2	TRBV3-1	TGTGCCAGCAGCCAAGATCCCCTAGCGGGGGTCGCGGGGACCCAGTACTTC	CASSQDPLAGVAGTQYF
TRBJ2-1	few	TRBD1	TRBV28	TGTGCCAGCCCGCCCCTTACAGGGGGGATTCATGAGCAGTTCTTC	CASPPLTGGIHEQFF
TRBJ2-7	few	TRBD1	TRBV5-1	TGCGCCAGCAGGGTAGGGACAGGGATTTTCGAGCAGTACTTC	CASRVGTGIFEQYF
TRBJ1-2	once	.	TRBV6-5	TGTGCCAGCAGTTACTCGTTCCAGGTGGGAGGCTACACCTTC	CASSYSFQVGGYTF
TRBJ1-2	many	.	TRBV14	TGTGCCAGCAGCCCCTGGAGGGTTGGTGGCTACACCTTC	CASSPWRVGGYTF
TRBJ1-1	.	.	TRBV6-1	TGTGCCAGCAGTGAGACCCGGGCAGTTACTGAAGCTTTCTTT	CASSETRAVTEAFF
TRBJ1-4	.	.	TRBV6-2/TRBV6-3	TGTGCCAGCAAGGGGAGAGAAAAACTGTTTTTT	CASKGREKLFF
TRBJ2-5	.	TRBD2	TRBV7-9	TGTGCCAGCACAGGTCTAGCGGGAGGGAGCGAAGAGCAGTACTTC	CASTGLAGGSEEQYF
TRBJ2-7	.	.	TRBV6-1	TGTGCCAGCAGTGGTCGAGTTGGCGGCGAGCAGTACTTC	CASSGRVGGEQYF
TRBJ2-3	.	TRBD1	TRBV5-1	TGCGCCAGCAGCTTGGAAGGACAGGGAAGCGCAGATACGCAGTATTTT	CASSLEGQGSADTQYF
TRBJ1-5	.	.	TRBV6-5	TGTGCCAGTAAAAGGGACAGCAATCAGCCCCAGCATTTT	CASKRDSNQPQHF
TRBJ2-3	.	.	TRBV7-9	TGTGCCAGCAGCTACGGGGCAGGGACGAGGTCCATCTCTAGCACAGATACGCAGTATTTT	CASSYGAGTRSISSTDTQYF